This TCR beta chain is from a study of beta chain features in type 1 diabetes. Whole-study findings and limits: There was a moderate but significant shortening of TCRB CDR3s in all four CD4+ subsets of Type 1 diabetes patients.

What was sequenced were expressed TCRB transcripts, since all of the isolated RNA had been reverse transcribed. The assay was immunoSEQ multiplex PCR, and TCRdb's table has in-frame clones only and misses some. The repertoire holds approximately 730,000 clones, with roughly 13% as singletons. As regards this clone: Its target is unknown.

V was clipped by 4 bases and J by 0 bases; unmatched bases: 8. CDR3 length: 18 residues. CDR1 SGHAT and CDR2 FQDESV come from the germline V gene (reference sequence). The rearrangement uses TRBV11-1 and TRBJ2-6; 8 bases fit TRBD2. The sequence was collected from a man younger than 35 with type 1 diabetes. Sample: naive CD4+ T cells from blood. The CDR3 coding sequence is TGTGCCAGCAGCTCAATACTAGCGGCCTTCTCTGGGGCCAACGTCCTGACTTTC. This encodes CASSSILAAFSGANVLTF.